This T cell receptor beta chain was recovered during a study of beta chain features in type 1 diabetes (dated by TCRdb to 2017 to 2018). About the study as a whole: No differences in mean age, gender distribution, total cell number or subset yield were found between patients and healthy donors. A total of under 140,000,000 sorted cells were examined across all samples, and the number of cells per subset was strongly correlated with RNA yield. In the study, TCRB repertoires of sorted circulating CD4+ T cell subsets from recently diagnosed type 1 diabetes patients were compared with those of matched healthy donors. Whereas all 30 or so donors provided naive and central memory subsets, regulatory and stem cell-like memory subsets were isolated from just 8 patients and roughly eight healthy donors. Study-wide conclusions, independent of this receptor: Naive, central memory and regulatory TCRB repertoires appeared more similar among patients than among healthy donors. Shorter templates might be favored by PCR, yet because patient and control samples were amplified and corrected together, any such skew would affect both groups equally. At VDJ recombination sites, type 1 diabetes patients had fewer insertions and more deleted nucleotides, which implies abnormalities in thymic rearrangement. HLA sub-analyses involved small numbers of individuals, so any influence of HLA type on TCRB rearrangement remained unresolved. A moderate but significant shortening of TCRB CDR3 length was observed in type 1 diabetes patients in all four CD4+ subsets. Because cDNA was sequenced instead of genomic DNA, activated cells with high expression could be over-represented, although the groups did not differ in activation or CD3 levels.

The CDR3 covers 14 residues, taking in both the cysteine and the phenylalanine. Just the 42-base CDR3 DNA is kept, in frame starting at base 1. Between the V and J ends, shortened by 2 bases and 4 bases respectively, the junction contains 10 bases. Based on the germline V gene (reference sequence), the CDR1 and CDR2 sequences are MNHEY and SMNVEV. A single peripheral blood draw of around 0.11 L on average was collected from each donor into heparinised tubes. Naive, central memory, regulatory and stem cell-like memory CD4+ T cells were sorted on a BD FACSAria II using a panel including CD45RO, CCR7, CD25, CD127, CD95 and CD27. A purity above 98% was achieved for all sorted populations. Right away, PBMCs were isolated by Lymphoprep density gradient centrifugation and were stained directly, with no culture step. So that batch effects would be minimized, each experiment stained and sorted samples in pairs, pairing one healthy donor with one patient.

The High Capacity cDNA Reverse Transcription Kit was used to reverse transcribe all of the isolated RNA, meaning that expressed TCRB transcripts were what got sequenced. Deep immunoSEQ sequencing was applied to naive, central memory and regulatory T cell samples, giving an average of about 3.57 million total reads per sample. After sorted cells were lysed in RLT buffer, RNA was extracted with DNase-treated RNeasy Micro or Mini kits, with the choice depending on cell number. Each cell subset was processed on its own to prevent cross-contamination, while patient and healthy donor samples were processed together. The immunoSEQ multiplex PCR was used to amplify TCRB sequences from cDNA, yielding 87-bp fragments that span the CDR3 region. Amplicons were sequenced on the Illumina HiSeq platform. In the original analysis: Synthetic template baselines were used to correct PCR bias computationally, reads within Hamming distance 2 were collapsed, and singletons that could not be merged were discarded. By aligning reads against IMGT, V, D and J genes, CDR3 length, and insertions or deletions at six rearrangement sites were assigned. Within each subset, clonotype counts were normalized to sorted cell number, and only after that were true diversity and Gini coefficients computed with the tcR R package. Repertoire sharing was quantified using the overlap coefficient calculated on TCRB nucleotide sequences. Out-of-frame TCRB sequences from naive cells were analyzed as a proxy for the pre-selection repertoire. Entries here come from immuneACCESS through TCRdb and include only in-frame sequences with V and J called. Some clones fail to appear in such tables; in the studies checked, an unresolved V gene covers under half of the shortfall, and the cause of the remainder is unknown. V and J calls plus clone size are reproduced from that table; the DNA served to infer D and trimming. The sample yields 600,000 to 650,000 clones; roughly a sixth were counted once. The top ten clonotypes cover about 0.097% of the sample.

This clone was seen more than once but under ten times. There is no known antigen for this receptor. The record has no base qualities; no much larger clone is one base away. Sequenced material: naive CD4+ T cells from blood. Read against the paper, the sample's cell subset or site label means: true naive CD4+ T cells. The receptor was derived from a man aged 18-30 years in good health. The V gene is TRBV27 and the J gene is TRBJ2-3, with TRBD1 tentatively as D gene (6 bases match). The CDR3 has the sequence CASSLHRQADTQYF. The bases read TGTGCCAGCAGTTTACACCGACAGGCAGATACGCAGTATTTT.